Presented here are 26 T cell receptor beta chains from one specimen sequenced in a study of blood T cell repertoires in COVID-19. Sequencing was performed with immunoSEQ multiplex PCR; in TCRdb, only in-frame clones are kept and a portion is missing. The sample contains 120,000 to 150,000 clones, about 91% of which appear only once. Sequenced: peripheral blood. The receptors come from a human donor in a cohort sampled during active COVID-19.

CDR3 sequence (DNA): TGTGCCAGCAGCCAAGGCACGGGGGTTTCGTACGAGCAGTACTTC. Residues: CASSQGTGVSYEQYF. This chain joins TRBV14 and TRBJ2-7; perhaps TRBD2 as D (6 bases). The CDR3 covers 15 residues. CDR1 SGHDN and CDR2 FVKESK come from the germline V gene. V lost 1 base and J 4 bases, leaving 14 bases between the germline ends.

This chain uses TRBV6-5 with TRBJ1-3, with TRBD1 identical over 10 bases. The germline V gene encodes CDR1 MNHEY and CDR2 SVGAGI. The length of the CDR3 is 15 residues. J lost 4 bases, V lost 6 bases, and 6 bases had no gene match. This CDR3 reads CASSVDRGRGNTIYF. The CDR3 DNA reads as TGTGCCAGCAGCGTAGACAGGGGGCGAGGAAACACCATATATTTT.

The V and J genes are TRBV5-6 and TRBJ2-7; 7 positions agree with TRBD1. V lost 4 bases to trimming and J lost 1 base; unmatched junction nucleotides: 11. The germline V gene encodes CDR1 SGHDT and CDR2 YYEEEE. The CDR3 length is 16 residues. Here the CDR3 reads CASSPRTGWGSYEQYF. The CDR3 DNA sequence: TGTGCCAGCAGCCCAAGGACAGGTTGGGGGTCCTACGAGCAGTACTTC.

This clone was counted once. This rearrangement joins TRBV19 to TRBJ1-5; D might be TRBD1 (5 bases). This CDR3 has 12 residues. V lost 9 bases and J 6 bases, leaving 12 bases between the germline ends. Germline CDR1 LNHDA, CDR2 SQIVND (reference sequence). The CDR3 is CASGGGGQPQHF. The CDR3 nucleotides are TGTGCCAGCGGGGGGGGAGGTCAGCCCCAGCATTTT.

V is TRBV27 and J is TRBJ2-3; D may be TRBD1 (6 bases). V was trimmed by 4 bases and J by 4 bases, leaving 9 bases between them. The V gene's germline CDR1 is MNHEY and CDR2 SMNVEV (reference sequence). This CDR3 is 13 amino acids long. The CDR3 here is CASSYRVADTQYF. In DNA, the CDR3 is TGTGCCAGCAGTTACAGGGTTGCAGATACGCAGTATTTT.

CDR3 region: CASSQDDPRGNSPLHF. CDR3 nucleotide sequence: TGCGCCAGCAGCCAAGATGATCCGAGAGGTAATTCACCCCTCCACTTT. The chain uses TRBV4-1 and TRBJ1-6; D unresolved. Germline V gene data show CDR1 as MGHRA and CDR2 as YSYEKL. V shed 0 bases and J shed 6 bases, with 12 bases lying between them. The CDR3 extends over 16 amino acids.

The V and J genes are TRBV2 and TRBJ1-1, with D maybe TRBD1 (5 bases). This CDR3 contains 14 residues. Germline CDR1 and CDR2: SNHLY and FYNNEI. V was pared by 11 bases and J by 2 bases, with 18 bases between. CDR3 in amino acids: CASRQGRLNTEAFF. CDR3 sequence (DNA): TGTGCCTCTCGCCAGGGCCGGCTCAACACTGAAGCTTTCTTT.

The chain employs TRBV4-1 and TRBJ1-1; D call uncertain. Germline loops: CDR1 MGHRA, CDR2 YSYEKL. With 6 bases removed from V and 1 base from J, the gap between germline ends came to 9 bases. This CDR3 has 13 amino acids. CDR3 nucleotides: TGCGCCAGCAGTCTAGACCCGAACACTGAAGCTTTCTTT. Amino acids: CASSLDPNTEAFF.

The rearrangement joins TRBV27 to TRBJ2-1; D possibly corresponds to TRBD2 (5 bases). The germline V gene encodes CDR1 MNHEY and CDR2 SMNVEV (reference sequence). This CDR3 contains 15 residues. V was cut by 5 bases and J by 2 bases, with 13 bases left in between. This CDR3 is CASSPGGEPYNEQFF. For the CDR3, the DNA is TGTGCCAGCAGTCCTGGAGGAGAGCCCTACAATGAGCAGTTCTTC.

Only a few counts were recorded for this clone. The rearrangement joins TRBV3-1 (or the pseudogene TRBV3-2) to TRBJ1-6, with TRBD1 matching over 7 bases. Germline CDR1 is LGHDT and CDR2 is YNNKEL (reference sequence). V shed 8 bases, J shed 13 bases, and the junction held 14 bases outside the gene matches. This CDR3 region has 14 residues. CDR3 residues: CASQETGQSGPLHF. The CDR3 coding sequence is TGTGCCAGCCAGGAGACAGGGCAAAGTGGCCCCCTCCACTTT.

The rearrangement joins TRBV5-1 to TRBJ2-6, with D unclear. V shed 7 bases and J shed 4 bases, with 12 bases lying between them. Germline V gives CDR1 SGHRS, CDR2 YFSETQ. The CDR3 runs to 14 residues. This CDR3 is CASAAEAGANVLTF. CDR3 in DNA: TGCGCCAGCGCTGCTGAGGCCGGGGCCAACGTCCTGACTTTC.

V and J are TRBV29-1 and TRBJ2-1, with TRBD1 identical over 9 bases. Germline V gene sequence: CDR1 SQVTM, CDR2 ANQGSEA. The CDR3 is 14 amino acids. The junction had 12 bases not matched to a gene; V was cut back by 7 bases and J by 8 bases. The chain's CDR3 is CSARLDRGVHEQFF. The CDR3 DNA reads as TGCAGCGCGAGATTGGACAGGGGTGTCCATGAGCAGTTCTTC.

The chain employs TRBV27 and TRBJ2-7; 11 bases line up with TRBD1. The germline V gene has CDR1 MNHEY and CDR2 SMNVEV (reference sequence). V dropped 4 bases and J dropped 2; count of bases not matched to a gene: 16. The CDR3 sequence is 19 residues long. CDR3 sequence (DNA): TGTGCCAGCAGTTCCTCCGGTCGGGACAGGGGGGGGAAGGCCTACGAGCAGTACTTC. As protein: CASSSSGRDRGGKAYEQYF.

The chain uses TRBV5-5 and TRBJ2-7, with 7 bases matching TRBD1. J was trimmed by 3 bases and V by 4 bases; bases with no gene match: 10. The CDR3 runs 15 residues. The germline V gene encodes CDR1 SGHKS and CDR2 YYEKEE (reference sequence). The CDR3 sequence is CASSTGVTLSYEQYF. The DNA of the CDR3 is TGTGCCAGCAGCACAGGGGTAACCTTGAGCTACGAGCAGTACTTC.

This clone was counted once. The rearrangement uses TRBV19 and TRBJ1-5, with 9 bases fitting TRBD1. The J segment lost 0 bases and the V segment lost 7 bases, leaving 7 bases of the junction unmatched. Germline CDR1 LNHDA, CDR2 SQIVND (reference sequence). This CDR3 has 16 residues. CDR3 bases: TGTGCCAGTACCCCGGGACAGGGCAATAGCAATCAGCCCCAGCATTTT. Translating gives CASTPGQGNSNQPQHF.

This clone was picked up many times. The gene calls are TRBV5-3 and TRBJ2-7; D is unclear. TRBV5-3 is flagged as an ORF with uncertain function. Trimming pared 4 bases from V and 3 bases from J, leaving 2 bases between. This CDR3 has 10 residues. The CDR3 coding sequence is TGTGCCAGAAGCCACTACGAGCAGTACTTC. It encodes CARSHYEQYF.

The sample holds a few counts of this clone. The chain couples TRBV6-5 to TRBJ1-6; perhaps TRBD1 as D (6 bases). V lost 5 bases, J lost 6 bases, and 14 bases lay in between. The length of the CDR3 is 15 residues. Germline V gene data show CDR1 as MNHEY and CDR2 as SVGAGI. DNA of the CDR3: TGTGCCAGCAGTACCTCGGGAGGGGGTAATTCACCCCTCCACTTT. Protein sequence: CASSTSGGGNSPLHF.

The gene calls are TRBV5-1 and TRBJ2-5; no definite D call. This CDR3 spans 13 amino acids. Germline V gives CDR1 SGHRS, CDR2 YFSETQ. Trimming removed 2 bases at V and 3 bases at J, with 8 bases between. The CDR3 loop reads CASSLRTEETQYF. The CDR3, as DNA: TGCGCCAGCAGCTTACGCACAGAAGAGACCCAGTACTTC.

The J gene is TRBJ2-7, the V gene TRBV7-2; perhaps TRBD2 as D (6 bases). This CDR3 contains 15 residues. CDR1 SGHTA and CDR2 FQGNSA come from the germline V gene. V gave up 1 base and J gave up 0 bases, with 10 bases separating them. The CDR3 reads CASSLGGLPSYEQYF. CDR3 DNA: TGTGCCAGCAGCTTAGGGGGACTCCCCTCCTACGAGCAGTACTTC.

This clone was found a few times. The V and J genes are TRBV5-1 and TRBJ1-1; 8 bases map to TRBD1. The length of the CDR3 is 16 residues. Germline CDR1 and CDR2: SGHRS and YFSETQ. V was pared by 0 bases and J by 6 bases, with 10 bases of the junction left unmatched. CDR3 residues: CASSLGRTGKFAEAFF. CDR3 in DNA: TGCGCCAGCAGCTTGGGGCGGACAGGGAAGTTCGCTGAAGCTTTCTTT.

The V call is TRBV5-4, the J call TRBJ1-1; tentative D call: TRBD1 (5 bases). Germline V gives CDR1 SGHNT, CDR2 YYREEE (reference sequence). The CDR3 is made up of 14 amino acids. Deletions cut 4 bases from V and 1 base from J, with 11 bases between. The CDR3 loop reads CASSIRGQNTEAFF. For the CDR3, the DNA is TGTGCCAGCAGCATAAGGGGTCAGAACACTGAAGCTTTCTTT.

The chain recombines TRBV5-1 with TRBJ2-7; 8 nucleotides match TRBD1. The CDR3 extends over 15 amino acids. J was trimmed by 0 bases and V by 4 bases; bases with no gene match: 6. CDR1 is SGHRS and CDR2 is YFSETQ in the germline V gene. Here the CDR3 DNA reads TGCGCCAGCAGCCTACAGGGGGTTTTCTCCTACGAGCAGTACTTC. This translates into CASSLQGVFSYEQYF.

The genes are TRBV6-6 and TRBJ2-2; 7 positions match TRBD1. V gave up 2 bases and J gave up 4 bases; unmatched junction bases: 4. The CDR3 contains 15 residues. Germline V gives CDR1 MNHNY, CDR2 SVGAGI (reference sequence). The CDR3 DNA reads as TGTGCCAGCAGTTACCCCCACAGGGGCACCGGGGAGCTGTTTTTT. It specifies CASSYPHRGTGELFF.

CDR3 DNA: TGTGCCAGCAAAGGACAGGGGGTAGTCGAGACCCAGTACTTC. Its protein is CASKGQGVVETQYF. This chain connects TRBV5-5 to TRBJ2-5, with 10 nucleotides matching TRBD1. The CDR3 sequence is 14 residues long. CDR1 and CDR2 from the germline V gene are SGHKS and YYEKEE (reference sequence). The V segment lost 6 bases and the J segment 5 bases; nucleotides outside the gene matches: 7. Full variable domain (rest looked up from reference TRBV5-5 and TRBJ2-5): DAGVTQSPTHLIKTRGQQVTLRCSPISGHKSVSWYQQVLGQGPQFIFQYYEKEERGRGNFPDRFSARQFPNYSSELNVNALLLGDSALYLCASKGQGVVETQYFGPGTRLLVL.

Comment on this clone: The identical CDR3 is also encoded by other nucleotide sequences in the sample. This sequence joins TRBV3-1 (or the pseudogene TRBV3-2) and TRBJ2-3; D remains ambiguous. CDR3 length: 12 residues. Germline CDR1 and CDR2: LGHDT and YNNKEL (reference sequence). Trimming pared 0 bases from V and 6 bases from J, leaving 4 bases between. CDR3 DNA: TGTGCCAGCAGCCAAGACAGGGATACGCAGTATTTT. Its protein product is CASSQDRDTQYF.

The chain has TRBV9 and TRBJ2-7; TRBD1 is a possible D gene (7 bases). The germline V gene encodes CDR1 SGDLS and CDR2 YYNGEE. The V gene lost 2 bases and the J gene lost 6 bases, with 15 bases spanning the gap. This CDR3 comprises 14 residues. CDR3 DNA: TGTGCCAGCAGCGTCAGGGGGGAGACTATCGAGCAGTACTTC. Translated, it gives CASSVRGETIEQYF.